This T cell receptor (beta chain) comes out of a study of Graves' ophthalmopathy and Graves' hyperthyroidism (dated by TCRdb to the late 2010s). Regarding the complete study: Stable hyperthyroidism was defined as no progression to ophthalmopathy within 18 months of follow-up. TCR beta repertoire signatures were used to distinguish Graves' ophthalmopathy from Graves' hyperthyroidism and to predict progression to ophthalmopathy. In total, some 130 blood samples were TCR-sequenced: 40 to 45 ophthalmopathy, some 75 hyperthyroidism and some 17 hyperthyroidism-to-ophthalmopathy patients. To explore V-J signatures that separate ophthalmopathy from hyperthyroidism, a discovery set of approximately 100 patients was enrolled, consisting of 43 with ophthalmopathy and approximately 57 with stable hyperthyroidism. The independent validation cohort included approximately 19 hyperthyroidism patients plus 17 patients who later progressed from hyperthyroidism to ophthalmopathy. In several hyperthyroidism patients, the T-cell repertoire of thyroid tissue was compared with the T-cell repertoire of blood. Following sample collection, hyperthyroidism patients were given methimazole at a starting dose of 30 mg daily, and ophthalmopathy patients were given high-dose intravenous methylprednisolone.

Hyperthyroidism patients were newly diagnosed, were aged 18 to 65 years, and had a disease duration under 2 months. Patients with other autoimmune diseases, uncontrolled infections, pregnancy or lactation were excluded from the study. Clinical symptoms, serum thyroxine, TRAb, thyroid ultrasound and orbital computed tomography were used for diagnosis. Total RNA was extracted with Trizol reagent and quality-checked on an Agilent 2100 Bioanalyzer. Counted from cysteine to phenylalanine, this CDR3 has 14 amino acids. Only the CDR3 portion is preserved as DNA: 42 bases, with reading frame beginning at the first base. V is pared back by 8 bases and J by 1 base, with 15 bases lying between the germline termini. CDR1 SGHVS and CDR2 FQNEAQ are derived from the germline V gene. The investigation overall reported the following: Sample size was not statistically predetermined, and group allocation was not concealed from the investigators. In validation, the model predicted ophthalmopathy progression with about 64% sensitivity and 72.22% specificity; some 13 predicted patients were CT-confirmed with GO in a median of around 6 months. Most of the expanded thyroid clonotypes with a frequency above 0.001 were also detected in blood, and it was suggested that the thyroid immune response may be reflected by blood repertoires. In cross-validation, the 13-signature model distinguished ophthalmopathy from stable hyperthyroidism with more than 85% sensitivity and about 81% specificity, while in the test set the corresponding values were approximately 79% and 70%.

TCR beta CDR3 regions were amplified from RNA transcripts for repertoire sequencing. The first round of RT-PCR was done with HTBI primers and the Qiagen OneStep RT-PCR kit, and was followed by a second round of multiplex PCR, then size selection and purification. Libraries were sequenced paired-end with 100 bp reads on an Illumina HiSeq2000. The authors' analysis ran thus. SOAPnuke was used to process the reads, throwing out any read that had adapters, had uncalled bases, had a mean Phred below 15, or lacked an exact constant-primer or identifier match. High-quality paired reads were merged with COPE v1.2.5. Each unique nucleotide sequence was defined as a clonotype, and clonotypes were aligned to IMGT TRB V, D and J references with MiTCR v1.1. Only V-J combinations with frequency above 0.0001 were analysed, covering about 99% of repertoires. For each V-J combination, a TCR clonal expansion and chaos score was defined as F50 clonal expansion divided by the chaos observed in the TCRdist matrix. Features were reduced by Welch's t-statistics and random forest to more than 10 V-J combinations, which fed a naive Bayes classifier. The similarity between thyroid and blood repertoires was quantified using the Morisita-Horn index. Using fastp at Q25 and MiXCR, TCRdb reprocessed the public reads and kept productive beta chains. Rows with a matching CDR3 protein are joined into one entry that keeps the most common DNA and genes. The V and J calls here are based on TCRdb, not the publication. The sample table holds 500,000 to 600,000 distinct CDR3 sequences, of which approximately 35% were seen once. 3.5% to 4.5% of the sample lies in the top ten.

This clonotype has a handful of counts. This clone's antigen is unknown. Per-nucleotide qualities are absent, and no much larger clonotype sits a single base away. The chain joins TRBV7-8 to TRBJ2-7, with the D gene tentatively TRBD1 or TRBD2, based on 5 matching bases in each. The TCR was taken from an adult man with Graves' hyperthyroidism. The sequencing sample was made of peripheral blood or thyroid tissue (not recorded which). The sequence in DNA is TGTGCCAGCGGCCCGGGGCAGGAATCCTACGAGCAGTACTTC. It is translated as CASGPGQESYEQYF.